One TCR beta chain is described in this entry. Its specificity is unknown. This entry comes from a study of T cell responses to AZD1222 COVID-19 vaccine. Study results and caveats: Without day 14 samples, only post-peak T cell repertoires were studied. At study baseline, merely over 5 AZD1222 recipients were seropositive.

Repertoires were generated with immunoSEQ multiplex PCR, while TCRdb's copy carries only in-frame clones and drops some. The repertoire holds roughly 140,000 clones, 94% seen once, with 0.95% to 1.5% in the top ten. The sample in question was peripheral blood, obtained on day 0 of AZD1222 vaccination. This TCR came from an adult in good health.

CDR3 loop: CASSPGTGGVDSNQPQHF. CDR3 nucleotides: TGTGCCAGCAGCCCGGGGACAGGGGGGGTAGATAGCAATCAGCCCCAGCATTTT. V gene TRBV9 combines with J gene TRBJ1-5; 11 bases match TRBD1. This CDR3 comprises 18 residues. The V gene end was trimmed by 4 bases and the J gene end by 0 bases; junction bases not matched to a gene: 9. The germline gives CDR1 SGDLS, CDR2 YYNGEE.